A single sample gave rise to the 17 T cell receptor beta chains below, sequenced in a study of cytomegalovirus exposure and HLA in healthy donors. PCR was performed using 60 Vbeta and 13 Jbeta primers. Sequencing was performed with immunoSEQ multiplex PCR; in TCRdb, only in-frame clones are kept and a portion is missing. The sample holds approximately 100,000 clones, roughly 80% seen once. The sample consisted of PBMCs. All receptors derive from a female donor in good health and CMV-seronegative.

V usage is TRBV18 and J usage is TRBJ2-5; D is perhaps TRBD2 (6 bases). Trimming cost V 5 bases and J 3 bases, with 10 bases left between them. CDR1 and CDR2 from the germline V gene are KGHSH and LQKENI. The CDR3 totals 13 residues. CDR3 coding DNA: TGTGCCAGCTCAATTCGCGGGGAAGAGACCCAGTACTTC. It is translated as CASSIRGEETQYF.

The chain employs TRBV9 and TRBJ1-5, with TRBD1 as a possible D gene (5 bases). V was shortened by 7 bases and J by 8 bases, with 13 bases between the two germline ends. The germline gives CDR1 SGDLS, CDR2 YYNGEE. The CDR3 covers 12 residues. This CDR3 is CASGSIGEPQHF. The CDR3 region has the DNA TGTGCCAGCGGAAGCATAGGGGAGCCCCAGCATTTT.

This CDR3 is CAPRPRGGTEAFF. The CDR3 region has the DNA TGTGCCCCGCGGCCTAGGGGCGGCACTGAAGCTTTCTTT. V and J are TRBV2 and TRBJ1-1, with a weak D call TRBD1 (5 bases). Germline assignment: CDR1 SNHLY and CDR2 FYNNEI. CDR3 length equals 13 residues. V gave up 11 bases and J gave up 4 bases, with 17 bases separating them.

Turning to this clone: Other DNA variants within this sample encode the same CDR3. This chain connects TRBV5-4 to TRBJ1-1; weak D call: TRBD1 (6 bases). The germline gives CDR1 SGHNT, CDR2 YYREEE (reference sequence). V was clipped by 0 bases and J by 1 base, with 13 bases between them. The CDR3 spans 16 residues. The chain's CDR3 is CASSLGGGRANTEAFF. CDR3 nucleotide sequence: TGTGCCAGCAGCTTGGGAGGGGGAAGGGCGAACACTGAAGCTTTCTTT.

J is TRBJ1-2 and V is TRBV2; D is unresolved. Germline-derived CDR1 and CDR2 are SNHLY and FYNNEI. The CDR3 spans 14 residues. Trimming stripped 0 bases from V and 1 base from J, with 6 bases between. The CDR3 DNA sequence: TGTGCCAGCAGTGAAGCGCGGCGTAACTATGGCTACACCTTC. Residues: CASSEARRNYGYTF.

A single count supports this clone. The chain is built from TRBV9 and TRBJ1-2, with 7 nucleotides matching TRBD1. CDR1 is SGDLS, CDR2 YYNGEE, per germline. J gave up 2 bases and V 3 bases, and 10 bases lay outside the gene matches. CDR3 size: 16 residues. The CDR3 here is CASSAHNRGENYGYTF. The CDR3 DNA is TGTGCCAGCAGCGCCCATAACAGGGGAGAAAACTATGGCTACACCTTC.

The rearrangement links TRBV7-2 to TRBJ1-2, with 7 bases aligning to TRBD1. Germline V gene lookup returns CDR1 SGHTA and CDR2 FQGNSA. V gave up 5 bases and J gave up 4 bases; unmatched junction bases: 10. The CDR3 is made up of 15 amino acids. CDR3 sequence reads: CASSTRAGGSYGYTF. CDR3 nucleotide sequence: TGTGCCAGCAGCACCCGCGCAGGGGGATCCTATGGCTACACCTTC. Full variable domain (rest looked up from reference TRBV7-2 and TRBJ1-2): GAGVSQSPSNKVTEKGKDVELRCDPISGHTALYWYRQSLGQGLEFLIYFQGNSAPDKSGLPSDRFSAERTGGSVSTLTIQRTQQEDSAVYLCASSTRAGGSYGYTFGSGTRLTVV.

This chain connects TRBV30 to TRBJ1-1; maybe TRBD1 (6 bases). Germline V gene data show CDR1 as GTSNPN and CDR2 as SVGIG (reference sequence). Trimming took off 4 bases at V and 0 bases at J, with 12 bases between the two ends. This CDR3 spans 14 amino acids. CDR3 residues: CAWTRTVLNTEAFF. The CDR3 nucleotides are TGTGCCTGGACCCGGACAGTTTTGAACACTGAAGCTTTCTTT. The full variable domain, completed using reference TRBV30 and TRBJ1-1, is SQTIHQWPATLVQPVGSPLSLECTVEGTSNPNLYWYRQAAGRGLQLLFYSVGIGQISSEVPQNLSASRPQDRQFILSSKKLLLSDSGFYLCAWTRTVLNTEAFFGQGTRLTVV.

The chain employs TRBV19 and TRBJ1-2; 8 bases line up with TRBD1. J lost 2 bases, V lost 5 bases, and 4 bases had no gene match. Germline V gene lookup returns CDR1 LNHDA and CDR2 SQIVND (reference sequence). This CDR3 is built from 14 residues. The CDR3 reads CASSSRTGNYGYTF. The DNA of the CDR3 is TGTGCCAGTAGTTCCCGGACAGGGAACTATGGCTACACCTTC.

This clone was observed a handful of times. The rearrangement joins TRBV4-2 to TRBJ2-3; D is perhaps TRBD2 (5 bases). CDR1 is LGHNA, CDR2 YNFKEQ, per germline. Trimming took 0 bases from V and 5 from J, leaving 18 bases between them. This CDR3 has 17 residues. For the CDR3, the DNA is TGTGCCAGCAGCCAAGATCCTGCGGTCCAACGGGGAGATACGCAGTATTTT. Translated, it gives CASSQDPAVQRGDTQYF.

This clone was seen once. The J gene is TRBJ1-2, the V gene TRBV29-1; 8 nucleotides align to TRBD1. Germline CDR1 SQVTM, CDR2 ANQGSEA. The CDR3 covers 13 residues. The V and J ends lost 6 bases and 2 bases, in that order; junction bases with no gene match: 5. CDR3 amino acids: CSVGTGDNYGYTF. As DNA, the CDR3 is TGCAGCGTAGGGACAGGTGACAACTATGGCTACACCTTC.

This clone was counted only a few times. The chain is built from TRBV6-5 and TRBJ1-6; D uncertain. The germline V gene has CDR1 MNHEY and CDR2 SVGAGI. Trimming cost V 4 bases and J 6 bases, with 10 bases left between them. The CDR3 totals 14 residues. CDR3 bases: TGTGCCAGCAGTTCCCGGGATGGTAATTCACCCCTCCACTTT. It encodes CASSSRDGNSPLHF.

This sequence joins TRBV5-6 and TRBJ1-6; 9 nucleotides line up with TRBD1. CDR3 length equals 15 residues. With 2 bases clipped from V and 10 bases from J, the junction kept 7 bases outside the gene matches. Germline V CDR1 and CDR2: SGHDT, YYEEEE. CDR3 amino acids: CASSFAGQGRSPLHF. CDR3 nucleotides: TGTGCCAGCAGCTTCGCGGGACAGGGAAGGTCACCCCTCCACTTT.

The table lists this clone with many counts. This chain uses TRBV6-1 with TRBJ2-6; D is possibly TRBD2 (5 bases). V lost 5 bases to trimming and J lost 0 bases, with 8 bases between them. Germline lookup yields CDR1 MNHNS and CDR2 SASEGT. The CDR3 has 15 amino acids. In DNA, the CDR3 is TGTGCCAGCAGTTTAGCGTCCTCTGGGGCCAACGTCCTGACTTTC. It specifies CASSLASSGANVLTF.

This clone has just a few counts. The chain couples TRBV7-2 to TRBJ1-2; 8 bases are shared with TRBD1. Germline loops: CDR1 SGHTA, CDR2 FQGNSA. Unmatched junction bases numbered 10, after V lost 8 bases and J lost 5 bases. The CDR3 contains 14 residues. The CDR3 is CASREQGVGYGYTF. CDR3 in DNA: TGTGCCAGCCGGGAACAGGGGGTTGGTTATGGCTACACCTTC.

The chain uses TRBV4-2 and TRBJ2-5; the match to TRBD2 covers 7 bases. CDR1 is LGHNA and CDR2 is YNFKEQ in the germline V gene. V lost 0 bases, J lost 3 bases, and 7 bases stayed unmatched. This CDR3 is 16 amino acids long. The DNA of the CDR3 is TGTGCCAGCAGCCAAGAAAGCGGGACTACTAAAGAGACCCAGTACTTC. Protein sequence: CASSQESGTTKETQYF.

J is TRBJ1-5 and V is TRBV7-3; 7 bases match TRBD1. The CDR3 is made up of 16 amino acids. Germline V CDR1 and CDR2: SGHTA, FQGTGA. V gave up 5 bases and J gave up 2 bases; unmatched junction bases: 9. CDR3 nucleotide sequence: TGTGCCAGCAGCGGACAGGATGGAAAGGGCAATCAGCCCCAGCATTTT. This codes for CASSGQDGKGNQPQHF.